This TCR beta chain was recorded in a study of cytomegalovirus exposure and HLA in healthy donors (dated by TCRdb to about 2017). Looking at the study overall: The 650 to 800 repertoires of the first cohort and the 95 to 150 validation repertoires were produced on the same platform, according to a later analysis. The study aimed to test whether cataloging public T cell receptors could reveal signatures of past pathogen exposure. In addition to the first cohort of 666 subjects, a separate validation cohort of 100 to 150 different subjects was used. High-throughput TCR immunosequencing, statistical association of individual TCRs with disease status, and machine learning were combined to predict cytomegalovirus infection status. General findings and caveats noted by the study authors: The classifier was reported to diagnose cytomegalovirus status with high specificity and sensitivity in both the original cohort and the validation cohort. All 120 or so repertoires were used to score co-occurrence in the validation cohort in a later analysis, because that analysis had no HLA typing for the cohort. In vitro tests confirmed that a few of the cytomegalovirus-associated TCR beta chains recognize cytomegalovirus antigens. While some public TCRs were present in many individuals, most TCR sequences turned up only very rarely across donors. Of the cluster scores, around 95% were above 0 in a later analysis, which found that TCRs clustered in the first cohort also tended to co-occur in the 130 or so validation repertoires. According to the authors, the approach could potentially be generalized to other disease states and immunological phenotypes. The study listed 150 to 200 TCR beta chains as associated with cytomegalovirus.

Worth noting for this clone: Its target antigen remains unknown. The sample holds no much larger clone one base away, and base qualities are not on file.

Separate from the roughly 650-subject first cohort, the validation cohort of roughly 120 subjects was the group to which the donors belonged. The library was made by the immunoSEQ multiplex PCR assay. The authors processed their data as follows. A statistical classification framework was built to diagnose cytomegalovirus status from the catalog of TCR beta chain sequences. TCRdb obtained this table from immuneACCESS and retained in-frame rearrangements with V and J assigned. These tables miss some clones; where compared with another copy, unresolved V genes account for less than half of the shortfall, and the remainder is unexplained. The V and J calls and the clone size are those of that table, but D and trimming were determined from the DNA. Here the sample has about 190,000 clones; approximately 84% occur a single time. Under 7.5% of the sample comes from the top ten. The CDR3 holds 17 amino acids from the cysteine to the phenylalanine. The only DNA kept is the CDR3, 51 bases in frame from the first base. V ends up 0 bases short and J 0 bases short, with an unmatched junction base count of 3. As encoded in the germline V gene, CDR1 is LGHNA while CDR2 is YNFKEQ.

Sequenced sample: PBMCs. The clonotype originates from a man aged 18 to 30 in good health and CMV-seropositive. The chain couples TRBV4-2 to TRBJ2-1, and TRBD2 aligns with 9 junction nucleotides. The CDR3: CASSQEPAGGSYNEQFF. The DNA is TGTGCCAGCAGCCAAGAGCCAGCGGGAGGCTCCTACAATGAGCAGTTCTTC.